These T cell receptor beta chains were read from a single sample in a study of T-cell memory formation after mild COVID-19. TCRdb itself ran the 5' RACE reads through MiXCR, one entry per CDR3 protein. The sample yields over 70,000 distinct CDR3 sequences, about 12% seen once. Sequenced input: PBMCs or a T cell subset sorted from them (not recorded which). These receptor sequences come from an adult woman who had mild COVID-19 (a few samples of this study predate the infection). Cell type and time point are not known. The conserved cysteine and the conserved F or W are not part of the CDR3 here.

v_call: TRBV12-3/TRBV12-4; j_call: TRBJ1-5; cdr3_aa: ASSLPPGQGSSNQPQH
v_call: TRBV13; j_call: TRBJ1-2; cdr3_aa: ASSLGQTPGYT
v_call: TRBV6-2/TRBV6-3; j_call: TRBJ2-4; cdr3_aa: ASSTGGEDPKNIQY
v_call: TRBV24-1; j_call: TRBJ2-3; cdr3_aa: ATSAPQGTEQDTQY
v_call: TRBV11-2; j_call: TRBJ1-1; cdr3_aa: ASSHVVLEAF
v_call: TRBV5-1; j_call: TRBJ1-5; cdr3_aa: ASSLEGARNQPQH
v_call: TRBV12-3/TRBV12-4; j_call: TRBJ2-7; cdr3_aa: ASSPISGVDEQY
v_call: TRBV3-1; j_call: TRBJ2-4; cdr3_aa: ASSQDPGGINIQY
v_call: TRBV20-1; j_call: TRBJ2-7; cdr3_aa: SARDLEGIYEQY
v_call: TRBV5-1; j_call: TRBJ2-7; cdr3_aa: ASSLDSAYEQY
v_call: TRBV19; j_call: TRBJ2-1; cdr3_aa: ASSISGLAGDREQF
v_call: TRBV7-8; j_call: TRBJ2-1; cdr3_aa: ASSSLAENGF
v_call: TRBV7-7; j_call: TRBJ2-5; cdr3_aa: ASSHRAGQETQY
v_call: TRBV20-1; j_call: TRBJ2-5; cdr3_aa: SAETGTEETQY
v_call: TRBV15; j_call: TRBJ2-5; cdr3_aa: ATSRGQGMETQY
v_call: TRBV19; j_call: TRBJ1-2; cdr3_aa: ASRPSTRGIGDGYT
v_call: TRBV5-1; j_call: TRBJ2-1; cdr3_aa: ASSYPGTSGKEGSYNEQF
v_call: TRBV7-6; j_call: TRBJ2-2; cdr3_aa: ASSLGTSGGLAELF
v_call: TRBV15; j_call: TRBJ1-5; cdr3_aa: ATSRERAGEYQPQH
v_call: TRBV2; j_call: TRBJ2-3; cdr3_aa: ASSDGTSGSTDTQY
v_call: TRBV7-8; j_call: TRBJ2-5; cdr3_aa: ASNGLAGGPVEETQY
v_call: TRBV7-6; j_call: TRBJ2-1; cdr3_aa: ASSSLGGSGRGQHNEQF
v_call: TRBV9; j_call: TRBJ1-2; cdr3_aa: ASSVAGSLNYGYT
v_call: TRBV12-3/TRBV12-4; j_call: TRBJ1-1; cdr3_aa: ASSLLYPNGEAF
v_call: TRBV27; j_call: TRBJ2-3; cdr3_aa: ASSLSSGRVTDTQY
v_call: TRBV4-1; j_call: TRBJ1-6; cdr3_aa: ASSQRDVFYNSPLH
v_call: TRBV5-1; j_call: TRBJ2-7; cdr3_aa: ASSLPLTGKNGATYEQY
v_call: TRBV6-2/TRBV6-3; j_call: TRBJ2-7; cdr3_aa: ASTSIGTVTRQY
v_call: TRBV9; j_call: TRBJ2-2; cdr3_aa: ASSARTGLANTGELF
v_call: TRBV7-6; j_call: TRBJ2-4; cdr3_aa: ASSSGTSGKNIQY
v_call: TRBV19; j_call: TRBJ1-1; cdr3_aa: ASSLALPGQQRNTEAF
v_call: TRBV12-3/TRBV12-4; j_call: TRBJ2-1; cdr3_aa: ASSLSGGRNEQF
v_call: TRBV20-1; j_call: TRBJ2-6; cdr3_aa: SARDFESSGANVLT
v_call: TRBV29-1; j_call: TRBJ2-5; cdr3_aa: SVEGLEGGETQY
v_call: TRBV27; j_call: TRBJ1-2; cdr3_aa: ASSPTANYGYT
v_call: TRBV4-1; j_call: TRBJ1-1; cdr3_aa: ASFPGAGNTEAF
v_call: TRBV30; j_call: TRBJ1-1; cdr3_aa: AWGGGGTEAF
v_call: TRBV12-3/TRBV12-4; j_call: TRBJ2-1; cdr3_aa: ASSFVGEGVNEQF
v_call: TRBV27; j_call: TRBJ2-5; cdr3_aa: ASSLGGLAVQETQY
v_call: TRBV6-1; j_call: TRBJ2-1; cdr3_aa: ASSRGGAAYNEQF
v_call: TRBV20-1; j_call: TRBJ1-1; cdr3_aa: SARDYPEAF
v_call: TRBV27; j_call: TRBJ2-7; cdr3_aa: ASSFQGPNYEQY
v_call: TRBV18; j_call: TRBJ2-1; cdr3_aa: ASSLDPGLAGGPNEQF
v_call: TRBV12-5; j_call: TRBJ2-7; cdr3_aa: ASGPSLGQVAWEQY
v_call: TRBV10-3; j_call: TRBJ2-7; cdr3_aa: AISVPDRGLAGAPYEQY
v_call: TRBV9; j_call: TRBJ2-5; cdr3_aa: ASSVDRLGETQY